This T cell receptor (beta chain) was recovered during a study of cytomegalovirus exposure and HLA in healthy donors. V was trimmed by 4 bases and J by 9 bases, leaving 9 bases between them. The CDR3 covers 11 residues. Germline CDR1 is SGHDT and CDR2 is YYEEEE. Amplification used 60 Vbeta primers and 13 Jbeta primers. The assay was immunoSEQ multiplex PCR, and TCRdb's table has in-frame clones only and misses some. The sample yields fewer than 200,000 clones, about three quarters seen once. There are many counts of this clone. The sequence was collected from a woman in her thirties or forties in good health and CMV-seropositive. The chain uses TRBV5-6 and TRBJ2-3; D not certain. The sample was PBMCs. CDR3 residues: CASSRSETQYF. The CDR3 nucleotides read TGTGCCAGCAGCCGGAGCGAAACGCAGTATTTT.